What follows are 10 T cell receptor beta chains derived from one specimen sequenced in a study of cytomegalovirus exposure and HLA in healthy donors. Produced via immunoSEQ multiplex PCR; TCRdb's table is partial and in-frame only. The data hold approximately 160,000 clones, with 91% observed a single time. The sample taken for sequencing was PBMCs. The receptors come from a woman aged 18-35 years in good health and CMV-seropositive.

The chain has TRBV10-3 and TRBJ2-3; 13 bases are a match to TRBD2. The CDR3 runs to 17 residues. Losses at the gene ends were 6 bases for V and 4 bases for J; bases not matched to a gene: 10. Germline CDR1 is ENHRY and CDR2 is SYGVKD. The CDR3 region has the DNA TGTGCCATCAGCAAGACGACTAGCGGGGGGCCTGCAGATACGCAGTATTTT. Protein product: CAISKTTSGGPADTQYF.

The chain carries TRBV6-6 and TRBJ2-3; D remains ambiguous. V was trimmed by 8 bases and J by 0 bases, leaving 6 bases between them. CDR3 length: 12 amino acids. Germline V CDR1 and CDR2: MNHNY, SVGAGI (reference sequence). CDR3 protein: CASGRSTDTQYF. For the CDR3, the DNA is TGTGCCAGCGGGCGTAGCACAGATACGCAGTATTTT.

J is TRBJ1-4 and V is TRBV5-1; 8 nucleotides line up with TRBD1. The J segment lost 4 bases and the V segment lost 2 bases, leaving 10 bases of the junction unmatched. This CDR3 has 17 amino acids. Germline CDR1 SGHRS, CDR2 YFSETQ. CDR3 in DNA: TGCGCCAGCAGCTTTTCCCCGGGACAGGCCCTTAATGAAAAACTGTTTTTT. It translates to CASSFSPGQALNEKLFF. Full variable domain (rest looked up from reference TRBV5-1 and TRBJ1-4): KAGVTQTPRYLIKTRGQQVTLSCSPISGHRSVSWYQQTPGQGLQFLFEYFSETQRNKGNFPGRFSGRQFSNSRSEMNVSTLELGDSALYLCASSFSPGQALNEKLFFGSGTQLSVL.

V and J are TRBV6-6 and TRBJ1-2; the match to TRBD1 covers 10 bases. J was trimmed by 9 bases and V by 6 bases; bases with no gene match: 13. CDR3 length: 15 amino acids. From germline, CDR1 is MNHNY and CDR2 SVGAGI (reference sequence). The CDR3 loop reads CASSRRADRGHRYTF. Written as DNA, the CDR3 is TGTGCCAGCAGCCGCAGGGCAGACAGGGGGCATCGCTACACCTTC.

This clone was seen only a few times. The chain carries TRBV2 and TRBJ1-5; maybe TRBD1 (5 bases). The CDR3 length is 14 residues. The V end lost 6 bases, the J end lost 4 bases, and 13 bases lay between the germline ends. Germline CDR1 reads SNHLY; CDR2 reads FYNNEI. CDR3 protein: CASRAREGNQPQHF. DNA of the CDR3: TGTGCCAGCAGGGCGAGGGAGGGGAATCAGCCCCAGCATTTT.

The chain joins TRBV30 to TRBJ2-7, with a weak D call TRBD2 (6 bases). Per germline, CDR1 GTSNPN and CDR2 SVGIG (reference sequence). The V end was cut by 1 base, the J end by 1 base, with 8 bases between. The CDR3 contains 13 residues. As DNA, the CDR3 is TGTGCCTGGAGTGGGGGGGATTCCTACGAGCAGTACTTC. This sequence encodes CAWSGGDSYEQYF.

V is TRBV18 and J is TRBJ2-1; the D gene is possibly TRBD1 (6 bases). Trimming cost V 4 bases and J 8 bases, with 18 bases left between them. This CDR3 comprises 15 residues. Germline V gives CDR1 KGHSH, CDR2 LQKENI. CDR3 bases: TGTGCCAGCTCACTTCAGGGGAGACCACTGGATGAGCAGTTCTTC. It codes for CASSLQGRPLDEQFF.

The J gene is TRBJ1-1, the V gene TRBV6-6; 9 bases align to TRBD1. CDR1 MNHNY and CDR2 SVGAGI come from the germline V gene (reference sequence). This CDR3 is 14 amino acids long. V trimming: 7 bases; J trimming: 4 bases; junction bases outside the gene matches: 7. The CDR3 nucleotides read TGTGCCAGCAATCCGGGACAGGGAGGCACTGAAGCTTTCTTT. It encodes CASNPGQGGTEAFF.

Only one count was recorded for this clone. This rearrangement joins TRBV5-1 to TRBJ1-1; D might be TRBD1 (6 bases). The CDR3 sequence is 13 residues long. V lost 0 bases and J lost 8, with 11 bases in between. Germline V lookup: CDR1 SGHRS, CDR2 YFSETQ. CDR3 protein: CASSLDSGGEAFF. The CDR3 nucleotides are TGCGCCAGCAGCTTGGATTCGGGGGGCGAAGCTTTCTTT.

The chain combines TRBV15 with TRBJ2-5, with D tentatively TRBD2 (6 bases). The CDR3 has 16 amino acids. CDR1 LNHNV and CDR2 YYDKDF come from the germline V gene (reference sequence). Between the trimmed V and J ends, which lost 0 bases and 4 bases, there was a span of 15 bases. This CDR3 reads CATSRDGPAGSETQYF. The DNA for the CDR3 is TGTGCCACCAGCAGAGATGGTCCAGCGGGCTCAGAGACCCAGTACTTC.